This T cell receptor beta chain was identified during a study of early T cells in non-severe SARS-CoV-2 infection. Across the whole study: Chains stayed unpaired after sequencing of bulk RNA from unsorted whole blood. Findings and caveats of the study: Using VDJdb, the matching emphasized anti-spike CD8 responses while missing private and CD4 specificities.

The TCR library protocol attached unique molecular identifiers to the individual cDNA molecules. MiXCR, run by TCRdb on the 5' RACE reads, gives a single entry per CDR3 protein. The sample shows tens of thousands of distinct CDR3 sequences, around 13% of them seen only once. Note on this clonotype: The antigen remains undetermined.

CDR3 length: 15 amino acids. The V and J ends lost 4 bases and 3 bases, in that order; junction bases with no gene match: 7. CDR1 and CDR2 from the germline V gene are KGHSH and LQKENI. Material: whole blood. The chain is built from TRBV18 and TRBJ1-1, with 8 bases matching TRBD1. The clonotype comes from an adult who was a healthcare worker with PCR-confirmed SARS-CoV-2 infection or an uninfected control (not recorded which). The CDR3 loop reads CASSLRTGGDTEAFF. The CDR3 region has the DNA TGTGCCAGCTCACTTCGTACAGGGGGAGACACTGAAGCTTTCTTT.